This T cell receptor beta chain stems from a study of cytomegalovirus exposure and HLA in healthy donors. The PCR made use of 60 Vbeta and 13 Jbeta primers. This table comes from immunoSEQ multiplex PCR, and its TCRdb copy is limited to in-frame clones, with some not included. This table has 150,000 to 200,000 clones, approximately 80% appearing once. The germline V gene encodes CDR1 SEHNR and CDR2 FQNEAQ (reference sequence). This CDR3 is 11 amino acids long. Between the trimmed V and J ends, which lost 2 bases and 8 bases, there was a span of 6 bases. This clone came up a few times. The clonotype comes from a male donor in good health and CMV-seronegative. The sample taken for sequencing was PBMCs. The gene calls are TRBV7-9 and TRBJ1-1; D is unclear. The CDR3 sequence is CASSLRAEAFF. The CDR3 DNA sequence: TGTGCCAGCAGCTTACGCGCGGAAGCTTTCTTT.